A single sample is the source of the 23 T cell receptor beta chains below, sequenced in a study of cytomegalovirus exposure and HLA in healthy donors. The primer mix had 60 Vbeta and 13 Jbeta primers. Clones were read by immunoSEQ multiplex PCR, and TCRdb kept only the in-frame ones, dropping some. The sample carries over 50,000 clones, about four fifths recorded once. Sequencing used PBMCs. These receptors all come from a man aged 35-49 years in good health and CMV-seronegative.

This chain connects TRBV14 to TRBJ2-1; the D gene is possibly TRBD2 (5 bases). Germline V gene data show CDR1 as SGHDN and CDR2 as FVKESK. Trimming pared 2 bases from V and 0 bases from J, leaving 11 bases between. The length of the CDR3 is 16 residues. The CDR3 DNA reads TGTGCCAGCAGCCAATTCCGGGGAAGCTCCTACAATGAGCAGTTCTTC. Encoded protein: CASSQFRGSSYNEQFF.

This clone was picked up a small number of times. CDR3 sequence (DNA): TGTGCCAGCAGTTGGAACAGGGGGAAGAACACTGAAGCTTTCTTT. The encoded protein is CASSWNRGKNTEAFF. This chain joins TRBV28 and TRBJ1-1; 8 nucleotides match TRBD1. The CDR3 covers 15 residues. Germline trimming cut 4 bases from V and 1 base from J; bases unmatched to any gene: 5. Per the germline V gene, CDR1 is MDHEN and CDR2 is SYDVKM.

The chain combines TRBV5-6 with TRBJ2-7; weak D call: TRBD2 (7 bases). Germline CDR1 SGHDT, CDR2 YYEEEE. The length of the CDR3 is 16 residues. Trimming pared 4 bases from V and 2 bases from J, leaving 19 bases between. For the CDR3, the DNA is TGTGCCAGCAGCCGGGGGGCAGCCACGATAACCTACGAGCAGTACTTC. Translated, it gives CASSRGAATITYEQYF.

The DNA for the CDR3 is TGTGCCAGCAGTGACGGGGGGGGGAGGGAAAAACTGTTTTTT. Translated, it gives CASSDGGGREKLFF. The chain carries TRBV2 and TRBJ1-4, with D possibly matching TRBD1 (5 bases). The CDR3 loop spans 14 amino acids. CDR1 SNHLY and CDR2 FYNNEI come from the germline V gene. The V and J ends lost 3 bases and 8 bases respectively, with 13 bases between them.

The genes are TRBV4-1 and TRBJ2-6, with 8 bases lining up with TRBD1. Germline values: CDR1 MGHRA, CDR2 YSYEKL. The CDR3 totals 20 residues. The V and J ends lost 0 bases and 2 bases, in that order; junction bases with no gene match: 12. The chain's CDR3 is CASSQDLSWAGGAGANVLTF. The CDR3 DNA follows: TGCGCCAGCAGCCAAGACCTAAGTTGGGCAGGGGGCGCTGGGGCCAACGTCCTGACTTTC.

In nucleotides, the CDR3 is TGTGCCAGCAGCTCGGGACAGGGGAACACTGAAGCTTTCTTT. Residues: CASSSGQGNTEAFF. The chain is built from TRBV11-3 and TRBJ1-1, with 9 bases identical to TRBD1. In germline, CDR1 is SGHNT, CDR2 YENEEA. The CDR3 is 14 amino acids. J lost 1 base, V lost 4 bases, and 1 base had no gene match.

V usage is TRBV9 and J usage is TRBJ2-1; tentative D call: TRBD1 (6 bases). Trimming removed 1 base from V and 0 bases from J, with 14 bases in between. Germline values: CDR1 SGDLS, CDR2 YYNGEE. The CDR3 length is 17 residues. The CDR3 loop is CASSVSLQGSSYNEQFF. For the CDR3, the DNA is TGTGCCAGCAGCGTATCGCTTCAGGGGAGCTCCTACAATGAGCAGTTCTTC.

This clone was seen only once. CDR3 amino acids: CASRIREQQFF. In nucleotides, the CDR3 is TGTGCCAGCAGGATCCGGGAGCAGCAGTTCTTC. V is TRBV2 and J is TRBJ2-1, with D perhaps TRBD2 (6 bases). Germline CDR1 is SNHLY and CDR2 is FYNNEI. The CDR3 is 11 residues long. Between the trimmed V and J ends, which lost 6 bases and 11 bases, there was a span of 11 bases. Full variable domain (rest looked up from reference TRBV2 and TRBJ2-1): EPEVTQTPSHQVTQMGQEVILRCVPISNHLYFYWYRQILGQKVEFLVSFYNNEISEKSEIFDDQFSVERPDGSNFTLKIRSTKLEDSAMYFCASRIREQQFFGPGTRLTVL.

CDR3 in amino acids: CASSLGDSQPQHF. The CDR3 DNA is TGTGCCAGCAGCTTAGGGGACAGCCAGCCCCAGCATTTT. V is TRBV7-6 and J is TRBJ1-5; 7 nucleotides match TRBD1. There are 13 residues in the CDR3. Germline values: CDR1 SGHVS, CDR2 FNYEAQ. Unmatched junction bases numbered 1, after V lost 1 base and J lost 7 bases. The full variable domain, in which reference TRBV7-6 and TRBJ1-5 provide the parts outside the CDR3, is GAGVSQSPRYKVTKRGQDVALRCDPISGHVSLYWYRQALGQGPEFLTYFNYEAQQDKSGLPNDRFSAERPEGSISTLTIQRTEQRDSAMYRCASSLGDSQPQHFGDGTRLSIL.

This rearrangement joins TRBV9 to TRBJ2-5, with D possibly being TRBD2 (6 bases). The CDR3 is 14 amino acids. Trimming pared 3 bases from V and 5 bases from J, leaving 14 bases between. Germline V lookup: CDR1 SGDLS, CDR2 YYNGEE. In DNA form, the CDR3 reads TGTGCCAGCAGCGCGCGGGACTTTTCGGAGACCCAGTACTTC. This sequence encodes CASSARDFSETQYF.

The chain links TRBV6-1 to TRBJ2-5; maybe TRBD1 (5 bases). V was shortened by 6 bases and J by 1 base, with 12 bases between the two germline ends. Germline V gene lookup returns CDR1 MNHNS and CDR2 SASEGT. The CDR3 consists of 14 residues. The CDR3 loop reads CASSSERGQETQYF. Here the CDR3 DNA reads TGTGCCAGCAGCTCAGAAAGGGGCCAAGAGACCCAGTACTTC.

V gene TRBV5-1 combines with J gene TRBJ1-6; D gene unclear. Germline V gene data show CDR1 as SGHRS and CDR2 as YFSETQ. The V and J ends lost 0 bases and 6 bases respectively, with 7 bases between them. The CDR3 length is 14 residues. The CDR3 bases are TGCGCCAGCAGCTTGGAAATCAGTAATTCACCCCTCCACTTT. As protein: CASSLEISNSPLHF.

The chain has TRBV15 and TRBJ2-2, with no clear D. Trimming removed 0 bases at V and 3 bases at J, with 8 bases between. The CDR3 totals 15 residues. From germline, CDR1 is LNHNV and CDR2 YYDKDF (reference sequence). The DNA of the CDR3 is TGTGCCACCAGCAGAGACAGGATTGACACCGGGGAGCTGTTTTTT. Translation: CATSRDRIDTGELFF.

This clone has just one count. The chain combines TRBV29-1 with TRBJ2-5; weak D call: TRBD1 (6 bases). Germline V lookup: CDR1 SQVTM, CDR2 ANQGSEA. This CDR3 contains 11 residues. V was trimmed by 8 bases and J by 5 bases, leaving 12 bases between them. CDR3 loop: CSHGQGETQYF. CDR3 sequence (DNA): TGCAGCCATGGTCAGGGGGAGACCCAGTACTTC.

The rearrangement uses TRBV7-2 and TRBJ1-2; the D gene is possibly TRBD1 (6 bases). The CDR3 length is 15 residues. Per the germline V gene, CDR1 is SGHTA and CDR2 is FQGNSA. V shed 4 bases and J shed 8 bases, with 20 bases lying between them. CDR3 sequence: CASSSYTGFPVGYTF. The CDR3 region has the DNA TGTGCCAGCAGCTCTTACACAGGGTTTCCAGTCGGCTACACCTTC.

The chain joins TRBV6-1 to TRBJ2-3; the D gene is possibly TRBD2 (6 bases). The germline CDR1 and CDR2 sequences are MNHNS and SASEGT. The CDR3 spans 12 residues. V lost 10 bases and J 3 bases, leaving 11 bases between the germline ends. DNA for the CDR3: TGTGCCATCCGGGACTTAACAGATACGCAGTATTTT. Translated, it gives CAIRDLTDTQYF.

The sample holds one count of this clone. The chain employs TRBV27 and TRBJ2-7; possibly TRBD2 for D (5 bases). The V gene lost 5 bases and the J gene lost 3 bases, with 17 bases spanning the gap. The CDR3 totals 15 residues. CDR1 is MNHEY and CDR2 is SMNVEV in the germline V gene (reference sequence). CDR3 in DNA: TGTGCCAGCAGTAAACCCGCCGGGAAGAACTACGAGCAGTACTTC. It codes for CASSKPAGKNYEQYF.

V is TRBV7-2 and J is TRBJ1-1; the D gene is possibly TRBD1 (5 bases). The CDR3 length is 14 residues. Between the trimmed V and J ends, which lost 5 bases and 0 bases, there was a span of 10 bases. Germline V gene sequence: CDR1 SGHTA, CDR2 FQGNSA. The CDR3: CASSAGHVNTEAFF. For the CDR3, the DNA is TGTGCCAGCAGCGCTGGACATGTGAACACTGAAGCTTTCTTT. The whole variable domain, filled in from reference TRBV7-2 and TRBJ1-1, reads GAGVSQSPSNKVTEKGKDVELRCDPISGHTALYWYRQSLGQGLEFLIYFQGNSAPDKSGLPSDRFSAERTGGSVSTLTIQRTQQEDSAVYLCASSAGHVNTEAFFGQGTRLTVV.

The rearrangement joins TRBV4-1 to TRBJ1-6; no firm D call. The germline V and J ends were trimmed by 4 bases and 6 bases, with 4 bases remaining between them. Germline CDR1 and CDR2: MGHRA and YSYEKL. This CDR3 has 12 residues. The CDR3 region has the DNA TGCGCCAGCAGCCGGCTTAATTCACCCCTCCACTTT. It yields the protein CASSRLNSPLHF.

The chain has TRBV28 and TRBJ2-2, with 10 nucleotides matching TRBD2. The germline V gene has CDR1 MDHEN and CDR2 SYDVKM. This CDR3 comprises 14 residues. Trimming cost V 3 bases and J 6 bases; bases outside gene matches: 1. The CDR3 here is CASSFTSGAGELFF. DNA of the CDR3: TGTGCCAGCAGTTTCACTAGCGGGGCCGGGGAGCTGTTTTTT.

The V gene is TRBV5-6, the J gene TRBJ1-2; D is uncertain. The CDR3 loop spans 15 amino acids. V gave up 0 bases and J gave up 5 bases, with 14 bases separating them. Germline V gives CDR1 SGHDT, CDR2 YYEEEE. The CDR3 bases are TGTGCCAGCAGCTTGGGGTTTTACCCCACTTATGGCTACACCTTC. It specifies CASSLGFYPTYGYTF.

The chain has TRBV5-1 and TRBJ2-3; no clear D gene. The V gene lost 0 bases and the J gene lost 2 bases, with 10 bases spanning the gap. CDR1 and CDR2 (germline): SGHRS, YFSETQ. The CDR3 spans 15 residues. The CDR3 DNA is TGCGCCAGCAGCTTGGATGGGCAGCCCACAGATACGCAGTATTTT. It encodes CASSLDGQPTDTQYF.

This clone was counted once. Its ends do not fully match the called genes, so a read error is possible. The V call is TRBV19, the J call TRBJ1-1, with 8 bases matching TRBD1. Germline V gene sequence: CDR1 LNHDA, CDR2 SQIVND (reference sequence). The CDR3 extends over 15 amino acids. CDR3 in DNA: TGTGCCGGTAGTAATCGACAGGGGATAAGCACTGAAGCTTTCTTT. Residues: CAGSNRQGISTEAFF.